This is a list of T cell receptor beta chains from one sample in a study of T cells in Graves' hyperthyroidism and ophthalmopathy. Via MiXCR, TCRdb re-called the multiplex PCR reads, giving one row per CDR3 protein. Seen here are a few hundred thousand distinct CDR3 sequences, more than 15% observed once, and the top ten hold approximately 18%. Sequencing was performed on blood. The receptors shown here come from a woman aged 18 to 35 with Graves' ophthalmopathy. Each CDR3 is given with its conserved first and last residue. D genes are given only for firm matches. A clone size is listed for some rows: how often the clone was seen (once, few, many), or a class if it is expanded.

d_call cdr3_length j_call v_call clone_size cdr3_nt cdr3_aa
TRBD1 14 TRBJ2-7 TRBV7-6 many TGTGCCAGCAGCTTAAGGGGGACAGACTACGAGCAGTACTTC CASSLRGTDYEQYF
NA 15 TRBJ2-3 TRBV6-2/TRBV6-3 many TGTGCCAGCAGTTACGAGGGGAGGAACACAGATACGCAGTATTTT CASSYEGRNTDTQYF
NA 14 TRBJ1-5 TRBV30 many TGTGCCTGGAGTGGAATACAGGGTAATCAGCCCCAGCATTTT CAWSGIQGNQPQHF
NA 15 TRBJ1-2 TRBV9 many TGTGCCAGCAGCGCAAGGGATCAGCCGGACGGGGGCTACACCTTC CASSARDQPDGGYTF
NA 14 TRBJ1-1 TRBV27 NA TGTGCCAGCAGTTTGGTAGCGCTCCGCACTGAAGCTTTCTTT CASSLVALRTEAFF
TRBD2 19 TRBJ2-1 TRBV28 many TGTGCCAGCATCGCACCTACCAGGACTAGCGGGGGCAGCTACAATGAGCAGTTCTTC CASIAPTRTSGGSYNEQFF
TRBD2 20 TRBJ2-2 TRBV7-8 few TGTGCCAGCAGCTTAGTCGGTTTCTCTTCAGCGGGGGGCCGGACCGGGGAGCTGTTTTTT CASSLVGFSSAGGRTGELFF
NA 14 TRBJ2-5 TRBV19 NA TGTGCCAGTAGTATAAGACGTACCCAAGAGACCCAGTACTTC CASSIRRTQETQYF
TRBD2 15 TRBJ2-1 TRBV28 few TGTGCCAGCAGTTGGGTACTAGCGGCTTACAATGAGCAGTTCTTC CASSWVLAAYNEQFF
NA 16 TRBJ2-5 TRBV5-1 few TGCGCCAGCAGCTTGGGGCCGGGCACTGGGCGAGAGACCCAGTACTTC CASSLGPGTGRETQYF
TRBD2 15 TRBJ2-1 TRBV7-9 many TGTGCCAGCAGCCCCATAGCGGGAGTAGTCAATGAGCAGTTCTTC CASSPIAGVVNEQFF
TRBD1 13 TRBJ1-5 TRBV18 NA TGTGCCAGCTCAGCAAGACAGGGCCAGCCCCAGCATTTT CASSARQGQPQHF
NA 14 TRBJ2-7 TRBV28 many TGTGCCAGCAGGAACATGGGGACCCCCTACGAGCAGTACTTC CASRNMGTPYEQYF
NA 17 TRBJ1-3 TRBV30 many TGTGCCTGGAGCTTAGGTCCCGGGGGGCGAACAATTAACACCATATATTTT CAWSLGPGGRTINTIYF
NA 13 TRBJ1-5 TRBV28 many TGTGCCAGCAGTCTACAGGGTCATCAGCCCCAGCATTTT CASSLQGHQPQHF
NA 13 TRBJ2-7 TRBV7-2 many TGTGCCAGCAGCTATTCGGGGTTTTACGAGCAGTACTTC CASSYSGFYEQYF
NA 11 TRBJ1-6 TRBV5-5 many TGTGCCAGCAGCGCGAATTCACCCCTCCACTTT CASSANSPLHF
NA 11 TRBJ1-1 TRBV2 many TGTGCCAGCAGTCGACAGATTGAAGCTTTCTTT CASSRQIEAFF
TRBD1 18 TRBJ2-2 TRBV7-9 few TGTGCCAGCAGCTCCCCCCAGGGGGCCACACCCAACACCGGGGAGCTGTTTTTT CASSSPQGATPNTGELFF
NA 12 TRBJ1-1 TRBV28 NA TGTGCCAGCAGAGAAATGAACACTGAAGCTTTCTTT CASREMNTEAFF
NA 13 TRBJ2-5 TRBV19 few TGTGCCAGTAGTTTGGACTGGCAAGAGACCCAGTACTTC CASSLDWQETQYF
NA 14 TRBJ1-1 TRBV12-3/TRBV12-4 many TGTGCCAGCAACTGGGTGAACAGGGACACTGAAGCTTTCTTT CASNWVNRDTEAFF
NA 16 TRBJ2-3 TRBV7-9 NA TGTGCCAGCAGCCCAAGGCTCGGGGCGGGCACAGATACGCAGTATTTT CASSPRLGAGTDTQYF
TRBD1 15 TRBJ2-5 TRBV3-1 NA TGTGCCAGCAGCCCAACCCGGACAGGGCAAGAGACCCAGTACTTC CASSPTRTGQETQYF
NA 15 TRBJ2-1 TRBV5-8 NA TGTGCCAGCAGCTTTGATCAGAGCTCCTACAATGAGCAGTTCTTC CASSFDQSSYNEQFF
NA 15 TRBJ1-1 TRBV30 NA TGTGCCTGGGGAGGGCCCAGGGTGTCGAACACTGAAGCTTTCTTT CAWGGPRVSNTEAFF
NA 12 TRBJ1-2 TRBV20-1 many TGCAGTGCTAACCCACGGACGAATGGCTACACCTTC CSANPRTNGYTF
NA 11 TRBJ1-1 TRBV30 many TGTGCCTGGGACAGCAACACTGAAGCTTTCTTT CAWDSNTEAFF
NA 15 TRBJ1-1 TRBV13 many TGTGCCAGCAGCTTAGGCGGACAGATGAACACTGAAGCTTTCTTT CASSLGGQMNTEAFF
NA 13 TRBJ1-5 TRBV12-3/TRBV12-4 many TGTGCCAGCAGTTCTAACTCCCGGCAGCCCCAGCATTTT CASSSNSRQPQHF
TRBD1 17 TRBJ2-2 TRBV30 NA TGTGCCTGGACCCGGGACAGGGGAGGAGAGCACACCGGGGAGCTGTTTTTT CAWTRDRGGEHTGELFF
TRBD1 15 TRBJ2-3 TRBV20-1 many TGCAGTGCTAGCCCGGGACAGGGAGATTGGGATACGCAGTATTTT CSASPGQGDWDTQYF
TRBD1 16 TRBJ1-1 TRBV28 many TGTGCCAGCAGGGCCGGGACAGGGGGCGCCTACACTGAAGCTTTCTTT CASRAGTGGAYTEAFF
NA 13 TRBJ2-3 TRBV5-4 few TGTGCCAGCAGCTTGGACCCTCGGGATACGCAGTATTTT CASSLDPRDTQYF
NA 13 TRBJ1-1 TRBV19 once TGTGCCAGTAGTATTCCAGGGAAAACTGAAGCTTTCTTT CASSIPGKTEAFF
NA 14 TRBJ1-1 TRBV20-1 NA TGCAGTGCTAGAAGGGGCGCGGGTAAGACTGAAGCTTTCTTT CSARRGAGKTEAFF
TRBD1 14 TRBJ1-2 TRBV3-1 many TGTGCCACCTCAGGGGACAGCGCTAACTATGGCTACACCTTC CATSGDSANYGYTF
NA 12 TRBJ2-1 TRBV20-1 NA TGCAGTGCTCTGCCTAGCTTCAGTGAGCAGTTCTTC CSALPSFSEQFF
NA 13 TRBJ2-2 TRBV9 NA TGTGCCAGCAGCGTAACCACCCCCGGGGAGCTGGTTTTT CASSVTTPGELVF
NA 15 TRBJ1-4 TRBV7-2 few TGTGCCAGCAGCTTCGCGCTGGGGCTTAATGAAAAACTGTTTTTT CASSFALGLNEKLFF
TRBD1 15 TRBJ2-7 TRBV28 many TGTGCCAGCAACGTCGCGGGACAGGGAGCCTACGAGCAGTACTTC CASNVAGQGAYEQYF
TRBD1 13 TRBJ2-7 TRBV29-1 many TGCAGCGTTGGCGCCAGGGGGTTGTACGAGCAGTACTTC CSVGARGLYEQYF
TRBD2 15 TRBJ2-3 TRBV2 many TGTGCCAGCAGCGTTGGACTAGCGGGGGCTGATACGCAGTATTTT CASSVGLAGADTQYF
NA 15 TRBJ2-3 TRBV7-6 NA TGTGCCAGCAGCTTACTAGGGCCCAGCACAGATACGCAGTATTTT CASSLLGPSTDTQYF
NA 13 TRBJ2-3 TRBV9 once TGTGCCAGCAGCTCCGATTACAGAGATACGCAGTATTTT CASSSDYRDTQYF
NA 13 TRBJ1-1 TRBV4-1 few TGCGCCAGCAGGGGCGATTCAAACACTGAAGCTTTCTTT CASRGDSNTEAFF
TRBD2 16 TRBJ2-2 TRBV7-3 NA TGTGCCAGCGCGGCGGGTAGCGGGAGTCTAACCGGGGAGCTGTTTTTT CASAAGSGSLTGELFF
NA 16 TRBJ2-1 TRBV10-3 NA TGTGCCATCAGTCCAAACCGGGACCCTGCCTACAATGAGCAGTTCTTC CAISPNRDPAYNEQFF
NA 14 TRBJ1-3 TRBV6-1 NA TGTGCCAGCGCGCCAGCCAACGTGGGAAACACCATATATTTT CASAPANVGNTIYF
NA 13 TRBJ1-2 TRBV11-2 many TGTGCCAGCACCCTAGGAGCCAACTATGGCTACACCTTC CASTLGANYGYTF
TRBD1 13 TRBJ2-7 TRBV11-2 many TGTGCCAGCAGTTTACAGGGGACCTACGAGCAGTACTTC CASSLQGTYEQYF
TRBD2 15 TRBJ2-1 TRBV9 few TGTGCCAGCAGTTCTAAGACTAGCGGGAGTAATGAGCAGTTCTTC CASSSKTSGSNEQFF
NA 15 TRBJ2-7 TRBV11-2 NA TGTGCCAGCAGCTTAATCAGGACAGACCAATACGAGCAGTACTTC CASSLIRTDQYEQYF
NA 15 TRBJ1-4 TRBV6-1 few TGTGCCAGCAGTGATTCGGGACTGACTAATGAAAAACTGTTTTTT CASSDSGLTNEKLFF
NA 13 TRBJ2-7 TRBV7-2 many TGTGCCAGCAGCTCTTTGGACGCTTACGAGCAGTACTTC CASSSLDAYEQYF
NA 12 TRBJ1-1 TRBV20-1 many TGCAGTGCTTCCCGACGTGAGGAGAGCGCTTTCTTT CSASRREESAFF
NA 16 TRBJ1-4 TRBV3-1 NA TGTGCCAGCAGCCCGCAATCGACAGGACTTAATGAAAAACTGTTTTTT CASSPQSTGLNEKLFF
NA 13 TRBJ2-5 TRBV27 many TGTGCCAGCAGGATGGGGGAACAAGAGACCCAGTACTTC CASRMGEQETQYF
TRBD1 12 TRBJ2-5 TRBV29-1 many TGCAGCGTAGACAGGGGTCAAGAGACCCAGTACTTC CSVDRGQETQYF
TRBD1 16 TRBJ2-4 TRBV6-2/TRBV6-3 few TGTGCCAGCAGACCAACCGGGACAGGGTCCAAAAACATTCAGTACTTC CASRPTGTGSKNIQYF